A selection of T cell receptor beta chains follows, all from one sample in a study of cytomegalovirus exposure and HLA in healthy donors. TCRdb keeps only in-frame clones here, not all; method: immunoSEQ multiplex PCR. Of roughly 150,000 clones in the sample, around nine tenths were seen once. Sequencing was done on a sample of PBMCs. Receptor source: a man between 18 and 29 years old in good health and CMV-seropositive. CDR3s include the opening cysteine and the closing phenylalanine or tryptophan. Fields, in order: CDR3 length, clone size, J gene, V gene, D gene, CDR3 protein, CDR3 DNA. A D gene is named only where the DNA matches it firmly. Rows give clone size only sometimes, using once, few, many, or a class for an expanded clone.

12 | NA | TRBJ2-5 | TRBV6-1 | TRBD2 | CASSATGGTQYF | TGTGCCAGCAGTGCCACGGGGGGGACCCAGTACTTC
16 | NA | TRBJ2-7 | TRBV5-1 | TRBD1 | CASSLGGTGGLYEQYF | TGCGCCAGCAGCTTGGGGGGGACAGGGGGCCTTTACGAGCAGTACTTC
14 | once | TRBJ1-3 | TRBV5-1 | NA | CASRPQDSGNTIYF | TGCGCCAGCAGGCCGCAGGACTCTGGAAACACCATATATTTT
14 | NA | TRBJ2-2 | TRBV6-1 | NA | CASSEGTVTGELFF | TGTGCCAGCAGTGAAGGTACAGTCACCGGGGAGCTGTTTTTT
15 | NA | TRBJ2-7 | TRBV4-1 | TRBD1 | CASSHPGQGRYEQYF | TGCGCCAGCAGCCACCCCGGACAGGGGCGGTACGAGCAGTACTTC
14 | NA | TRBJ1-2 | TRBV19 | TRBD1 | CASSLGQGARGYTF | TGTGCCAGTAGTTTGGGACAGGGGGCGCGAGGCTACACCTTC
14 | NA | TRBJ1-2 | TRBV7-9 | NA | CASSPSPGYYGYTF | TGTGCCAGCAGTCCATCTCCAGGGTACTATGGCTACACCTTC
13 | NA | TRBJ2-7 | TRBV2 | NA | CASSVGLDYEQYF | TGTGCCAGCAGTGTCGGACTGGATTACGAGCAGTACTTC
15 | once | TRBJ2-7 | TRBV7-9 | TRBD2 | CASSLTSGRLYEQYF | TGTGCCAGCAGCCTGACTAGCGGGAGATTGTACGAGCAGTACTTC
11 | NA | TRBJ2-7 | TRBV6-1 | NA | CASSEARGWYF | TGTGCCAGCAGTGAAGCAAGGGGATGGTACTTC
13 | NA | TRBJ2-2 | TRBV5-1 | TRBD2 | CASNAGGTGELFF | TGCGCCAGCAACGCGGGAGGCACCGGGGAGCTGTTTTTT
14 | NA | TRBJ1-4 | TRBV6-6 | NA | CAGGTVGSGEKLFF | TGTGCCGGGGGGACCGTGGGGTCCGGAGAAAAACTGTTTTTT
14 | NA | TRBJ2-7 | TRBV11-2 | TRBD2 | CASSLWAGAYEQYF | TGTGCCAGCAGCTTGTGGGCGGGGGCCTACGAGCAGTACTTC
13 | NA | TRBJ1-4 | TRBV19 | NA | CASSPRLTEKLFF | TGTGCCAGTAGTCCAAGACTGACTGAAAAACTGTTTTTT
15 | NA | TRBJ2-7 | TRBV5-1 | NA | CASSLIGGDPYEQYF | TGCGCCAGCAGCTTGATTGGGGGCGACCCCTACGAGCAGTACTTC
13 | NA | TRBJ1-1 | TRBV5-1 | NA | CASSLGGNTEAFF | TGCGCCAGCAGCTTGGGCGGGAACACTGAAGCTTTCTTT
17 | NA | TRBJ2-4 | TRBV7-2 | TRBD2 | CASSLGRGLLAKNIQYF | TGTGCCAGCAGCTTAGGTCGGGGACTACTAGCCAAAAACATTCAGTACTTC
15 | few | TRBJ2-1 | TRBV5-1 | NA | CASSLDAGKTDEQFF | TGCGCCAGCAGCTTAGACGCAGGAAAGACAGATGAGCAGTTCTTC
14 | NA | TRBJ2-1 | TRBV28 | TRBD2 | CASSFRGLAVEQFF | TGTGCCAGCAGTTTCCGTGGACTAGCTGTTGAGCAGTTCTTC
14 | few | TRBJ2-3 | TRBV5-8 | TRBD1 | CASSLGQGRDTQYF | TGTGCCAGCAGCTTGGGACAGGGCAGAGATACGCAGTATTTT
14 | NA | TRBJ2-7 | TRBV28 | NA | CATQRDMPTYEQYF | TGTGCCACGCAGCGGGACATGCCGACCTACGAGCAGTACTTC
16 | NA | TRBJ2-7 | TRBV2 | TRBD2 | CASSPPSGPSPYEQYF | TGTGCCAGCAGTCCGCCTAGCGGGCCGTCCCCCTACGAGCAGTACTTC